These 19 T cell receptor beta chains originate from one sample sequenced in a study of blood T cell repertoires in COVID-19. Repertoires were generated with immunoSEQ multiplex PCR, while TCRdb's copy carries only in-frame clones and drops some. The data contain some 200,000 clones, about 85% of them singletons. Specimen: peripheral blood. These TCRs come from a woman older than 75 in a cohort sampled during active or convalescent COVID-19.

The V call is TRBV3-1 (or the pseudogene TRBV3-2), the J call TRBJ2-7, with D tentatively TRBD1 (6 bases). V lost 1 base to trimming and J lost 10 bases, with 20 bases between them. The length of the CDR3 is 15 residues. Germline CDR1 reads LGHDT; CDR2 reads YNNKEL (reference sequence). Here the CDR3 DNA reads TGTGCCAGCAGCCAAGGGTTAATGGTTACGGGACATCAGTACTTC. Translated, it gives CASSQGLMVTGHQYF.

The rearrangement uses TRBV7-9 and TRBJ1-1; D is uncertain. The CDR3 spans 13 residues. Trimming took off 5 bases at V and 0 bases at J, with 7 bases between the two ends. Germline CDR1 SEHNR, CDR2 FQNEAQ (reference sequence). The CDR3 region has the DNA TGTGCCAGCAGCCCGACAATGAACACTGAAGCTTTCTTT. Its translation: CASSPTMNTEAFF.

This CDR3 reads CASSDRPPGGLLLETQYF. The CDR3 region has the DNA TGTGCCAGCAGTGATCGGCCCCCGGGTGGACTCTTGTTGGAGACCCAGTACTTC. The chain recombines TRBV6-1 with TRBJ2-5, with TRBD2 as a possible D gene (5 bases). The CDR3 extends over 18 amino acids. Per the germline V gene, CDR1 is MNHNS and CDR2 is SASEGT. Trimming removed 3 bases at V and 5 bases at J, with 25 bases between.

This chain joins TRBV11-3 and TRBJ1-2, with D possibly matching TRBD1 (6 bases). The germline V gene encodes CDR1 SGHNT and CDR2 YENEEA. CDR3 length: 16 residues. V lost 0 bases, J lost 2 bases, and 13 bases lay in between. CDR3 nucleotide sequence: TGTGCCAGCAGCTTAGAGACAGGCGTTCAGAACTATGGCTACACCTTC. Amino acid sequence: CASSLETGVQNYGYTF.

The chain employs TRBV10-1 and TRBJ2-3, with a possible D match to TRBD2 (6 bases). Germline V gene data show CDR1 as WNHNN and CDR2 as SYGVQD (reference sequence). CDR3 length: 16 residues. V was shortened by 0 bases and J by 1 base, with 11 bases between the two germline ends. The CDR3, as DNA: TGCGCCAGCAGTGAGTCCTCGGCTAGCGGCACAGATACGCAGTATTTT. It translates to CASSESSASGTDTQYF.

This clone is a singleton in its sample. The chain carries TRBV5-1 and TRBJ2-3; 10 bases are shared with TRBD2. CDR3 length: 15 amino acids. The J segment lost 4 bases and the V segment lost 4 bases, leaving 6 bases of the junction unmatched. CDR1 and CDR2 (germline): SGHRS, YFSETQ. DNA of the CDR3: TGCGCCAGCAGCCACAAGACTAGCGGGTCAGATACGCAGTATTTT. Translation: CASSHKTSGSDTQYF. The variable domain in full, with the rest retrieved from reference TRBV5-1 and TRBJ2-3, is KAGVTQTPRYLIKTRGQQVTLSCSPISGHRSVSWYQQTPGQGLQFLFEYFSETQRNKGNFPGRFSGRQFSNSRSEMNVSTLELGDSALYLCASSHKTSGSDTQYFGPGTRLTVL.

The chain recombines TRBV19 with TRBJ2-3; possible D gene TRBD1, 5 bases. CDR3 length equals 15 residues. Germline V gives CDR1 LNHDA, CDR2 SQIVND (reference sequence). Deletions cut 3 bases from V and 2 bases from J, with 12 bases between. This CDR3 reads CASSMSDSLTDTQYF. In nucleotides, the CDR3 is TGTGCCAGTAGTATGAGTGACAGCCTCACAGATACGCAGTATTTT.

The chain is built from TRBV28 and TRBJ2-5, with 12 positions matching TRBD2. V dropped 6 bases and J dropped 1; count of bases not matched to a gene: 3. The CDR3 is 15 residues long. From germline, CDR1 is MDHEN and CDR2 SYDVKM. CDR3 bases: TGTGCCAGCAGCCCTAGCGGGGGGGGCCAAGAGACCCAGTACTTC. Protein sequence: CASSPSGGGQETQYF.

V and J are TRBV15 and TRBJ2-7, with D uncertain. V lost 5 bases, J lost 3 bases, and 17 bases lay in between. CDR1 LNHNV and CDR2 YYDKDF come from the germline V gene (reference sequence). The CDR3 has 15 amino acids. Here the CDR3 DNA reads TGTGCCACCAGCGGCTACCTAGAAGGTGACTACGAGCAGTACTTC. This sequence encodes CATSGYLEGDYEQYF.

The J gene is TRBJ1-6, the V gene TRBV3-1 (or the pseudogene TRBV3-2), with unresolved D. V lost 4 bases, J lost 5 bases, and 12 bases lay in between. Germline CDR1 is LGHDT and CDR2 is YNNKEL (reference sequence). The CDR3 is 15 residues long. The DNA for the CDR3 is TGTGCCAGCAGCCCTTGGCAGCGAGATAATTCACCCCTCCACTTT. Its protein product is CASSPWQRDNSPLHF.

This clone was counted between two and nine times. This rearrangement joins TRBV6-1 to TRBJ1-4, with TRBD1 as a possible D gene (5 bases). Germline CDR1 MNHNS, CDR2 SASEGT. V dropped 2 bases and J dropped 14 bases, with 15 bases sitting between them. The CDR3 sequence is 13 residues long. In nucleotides, the CDR3 is TGTGCCAGCAGTGAAATGGGGGGGTTCAAGCTGTTTTTT. Its translation is CASSEMGGFKLFF.

The V call is TRBV6-2 or TRBV6-3, the J call TRBJ2-2; TRBD2 aligns across 12 bases. This CDR3 has 17 amino acids. With 5 bases clipped from V and 1 base from J, the junction kept 5 bases outside the gene matches. Germline V gene sequence: CDR1 MNHEY, CDR2 SVGEGT. Written as DNA, the CDR3 is TGTGCCAGCAGTCTCCCGGGACTAGCGGGGAACACCGGGGAGCTGTTTTTT. Its protein is CASSLPGLAGNTGELFF.

Ten or more counts support this clone. The chain couples TRBV14 to TRBJ2-1; 7 bases are a match to TRBD1. The germline CDR1 and CDR2 sequences are SGHDN and FVKESK. Germline trimming cut 4 bases from V and 0 bases from J; bases unmatched to any gene: 3. CDR3 length equals 15 residues. Here the CDR3 reads CASSPGQTSYNEQFF. In nucleotides, the CDR3 is TGTGCCAGCAGCCCGGGACAGACCTCCTACAATGAGCAGTTCTTC.

This rearrangement joins TRBV4-3 to TRBJ2-3; 7 bases are shared with TRBD1. There are 17 residues in the CDR3. Germline assignment: CDR1 LGHNA and CDR2 YSLEER. J was trimmed by 4 bases and V by 0 bases; bases with no gene match: 10. The CDR3 sequence is CASSQDPGGRGSDTQYF. The CDR3 DNA is TGCGCCAGCAGCCAAGATCCAGGGGGAAGGGGCTCAGATACGCAGTATTTT.

The chain is built from TRBV28 and TRBJ2-3; 13 positions match TRBD2. The length of the CDR3 is 16 residues. The V and J ends lost 5 bases and 0 bases, in that order; junction bases with no gene match: 2. CDR1 and CDR2 (germline): MDHEN, SYDVKM. The DNA for the CDR3 is TGTGCCAGCAGTCCGACTAGCGGGAGGAGCACAGATACGCAGTATTTT. It is translated as CASSPTSGRSTDTQYF.

This chain joins TRBV5-1 and TRBJ2-5, with D maybe TRBD1 (5 bases). Trimming pared 0 bases from V and 5 bases from J, leaving 11 bases between. The CDR3 has 14 amino acids. Germline-derived CDR1 and CDR2 are SGHRS and YFSETQ. CDR3 in DNA: TGCGCCAGCAGCTTGGTAGGGGTCTCGGAGACCCAGTACTTC. Its protein is CASSLVGVSETQYF.

This chain uses TRBV29-1 with TRBJ2-4, with 8 positions matching TRBD1. There are 14 residues in the CDR3. From germline, CDR1 is SQVTM and CDR2 ANQGSEA. V dropped 5 bases and J dropped 3; count of bases not matched to a gene: 6. The CDR3 reads CSVSGGADKNIQYF. For the CDR3, the DNA is TGCAGCGTTTCAGGGGGCGCGGACAAAAACATTCAGTACTTC.

The table lists this clone with a few counts. This chain connects TRBV15 to TRBJ2-7; 10 bases agree with TRBD2. Germline V gene data show CDR1 as LNHNV and CDR2 as YYDKDF (reference sequence). V lost 0 bases, J lost 0 bases, and 5 bases stayed unmatched. The CDR3 contains 17 residues. This CDR3 reads CATSRDGLADSSYEQYV. CDR3 sequence (DNA): TGTGCCACCAGCAGAGATGGACTAGCGGATAGCTCCTACGAGCAGTACGTC.

This clone has a handful of counts. The chain links TRBV18 to TRBJ2-7; TRBD1 matches 9 bases. Germline-derived CDR1 and CDR2 are KGHSH and LQKENI. The V and J ends lost 6 bases and 5 bases, in that order; junction bases with no gene match: 8. This CDR3 contains 14 residues. The CDR3 DNA reads as TGTGCCAGCTCGCCTGGACAGGGGTCCCACGAGCAGTACTTC. As protein: CASSPGQGSHEQYF.